This T cell receptor (beta chain) was found in a study of technical replicates of blood from a handful of donors (dated 2017 in TCRdb). About this clone: The target of this receptor is not known. Base qualities are not provided; no much larger clone lies one nucleotide away.

Libraries were constructed by the immunoSEQ multiplex PCR assay. TCRdb took over this immuneACCESS table, retaining in-frame rearrangements with V and J assigned. Such tables are incomplete; in checked studies, under half of the missing clones stem from an unresolved V gene, and the remainder is unexplained. Across this sample there are roughly 100,000 clones, with about 96% seen only once. The ten largest clonotypes hold around 0.4% of the sample. The sample taken for sequencing was T cells isolated from PBMCs. This TCR derives from a human donor in good health.

The CDR3 reads CASSPDRGWETQYF. At the DNA level, the sequence is TGTGCCAGCAGCCCCGACAGGGGTTGGGAGACCCAGTACTTC. Recombination joined TRBV11-2 with TRBJ2-5; 8 middle bases align to TRBD1. V loses 5 bases at its end and J loses 5 bases; junction bases beyond the gene matches: 7. The CDR3 holds 14 amino acids from the cysteine to the phenylalanine. Just the 42-base CDR3 DNA is kept, in frame starting at base 1. The germline V gene gives CDR1 as SGHAT and CDR2 as FQNNGV.